One and the same sample provided the 2 T cell receptor beta chains below, sequenced in a study of blood T cell repertoires in COVID-19. Only in-frame clones appear in the TCRdb table, and some are missing; sequencing was by immunoSEQ multiplex PCR. The table lists 250,000 or so clones, around nine tenths of them singletons, with about 5% in the top ten. Sequencing used peripheral blood. These receptors all stem from a woman aged 55-75 years with COVID-19, enrolled during active disease.

The chain is built from TRBV19 and TRBJ2-3; 8 nucleotides align to TRBD2. The CDR3 runs 15 residues. The germline gives CDR1 LNHDA, CDR2 SQIVND (reference sequence). J was trimmed by 5 bases and V by 3 bases; bases with no gene match: 7. The CDR3 DNA follows: TGTGCCAGTAGTATCCCAAGCGGGAGAAAAGATACGCAGTATTTT. It yields the protein CASSIPSGRKDTQYF.

The chain couples TRBV19 to TRBJ1-3, with D possibly TRBD1 on 6 matching bases. V lost 5 bases, J lost 5 bases, and 19 bases lay in between. The CDR3 is made up of 16 amino acids. CDR1 and CDR2 from the germline V gene are LNHDA and SQIVND (reference sequence). The CDR3 loop is CASSPRPDWDRNTIYF. DNA of the CDR3: TGTGCCAGTAGTCCCCGCCCCGACTGGGACAGAAACACCATATATTTT.